This TCR beta chain came from a study of CD8+ T cells in alopecia areata. This clone was seen more than once but under ten times. Gene names and germline match the mouse. The CDR3 is cut off 4 residues early in the read; its end comes from the germline J gene. Other DNA sequences in the same sample also yield this CDR3. In each case, RNA was isolated and then reverse transcribed into cDNA as the sequencing template. Method: immunoSEQ multiplex PCR; TCRdb's copy keeps in-frame clones and lacks some. The repertoire shows more than 250,000 clones, none seen only once; the top ten take 1.2%. A panel of CD4, CD8alpha, NKG2D, NKG2ACE and other markers served to sort pooled cutaneous lymph node cells. Germline CDR1 is NNHNN and CDR2 is SYGAGS (reference sequence). The CDR3 length is 15 residues. V was clipped by 0 bases and J by 0 bases, with 8 bases between them.

The sequenced sample was CD4+ T cells sorted from a lymph node. This TCR was sampled from a C3H/HeJ mouse with alopecia areata. As its MHC haplotype, the strain has H2-k. This chain joins TRBV13-2 and TRBJ2-5, with a weak D call TRBD2 (5 bases). CDR3 amino acids: CASGDAWGNQDTQYF. Partial CDR3 DNA: TGTGCCAGCGGTGATGCTTGGGGTAACCAAGAC.